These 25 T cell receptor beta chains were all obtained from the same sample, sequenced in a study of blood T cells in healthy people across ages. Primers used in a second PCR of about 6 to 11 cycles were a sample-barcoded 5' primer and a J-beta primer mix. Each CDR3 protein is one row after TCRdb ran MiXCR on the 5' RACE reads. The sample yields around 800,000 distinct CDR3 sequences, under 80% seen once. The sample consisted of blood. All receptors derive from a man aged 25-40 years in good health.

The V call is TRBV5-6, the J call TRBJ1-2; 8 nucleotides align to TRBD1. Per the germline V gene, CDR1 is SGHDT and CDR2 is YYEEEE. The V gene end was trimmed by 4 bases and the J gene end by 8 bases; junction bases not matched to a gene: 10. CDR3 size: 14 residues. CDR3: CASSPLTGAGGYTF. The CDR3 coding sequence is TGTGCCAGCAGCCCCCTGACAGGGGCCGGCGGCTACACCTTC.

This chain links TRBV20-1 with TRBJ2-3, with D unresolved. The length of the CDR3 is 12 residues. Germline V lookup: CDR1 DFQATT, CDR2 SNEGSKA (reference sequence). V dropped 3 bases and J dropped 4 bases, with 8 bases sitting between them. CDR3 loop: CSASRAPDTQYF. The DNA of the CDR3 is TGCAGTGCTAGCCGGGCTCCAGATACGCAGTATTTT.

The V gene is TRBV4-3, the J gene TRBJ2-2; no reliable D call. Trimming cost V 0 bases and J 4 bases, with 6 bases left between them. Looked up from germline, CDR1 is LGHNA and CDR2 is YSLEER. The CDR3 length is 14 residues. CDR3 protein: CASSQEKLTGELFF. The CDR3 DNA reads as TGCGCCAGCAGCCAAGAGAAACTCACCGGGGAGCTGTTTTTT.

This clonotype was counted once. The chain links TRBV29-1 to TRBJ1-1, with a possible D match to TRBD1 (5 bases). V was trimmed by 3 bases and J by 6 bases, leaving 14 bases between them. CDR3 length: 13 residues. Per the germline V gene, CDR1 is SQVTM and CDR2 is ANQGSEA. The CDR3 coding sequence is TGCAGCGTTGAGCAGAGTGGGGGAGCTGAAGCTTTCTTT. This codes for CSVEQSGGAEAFF.

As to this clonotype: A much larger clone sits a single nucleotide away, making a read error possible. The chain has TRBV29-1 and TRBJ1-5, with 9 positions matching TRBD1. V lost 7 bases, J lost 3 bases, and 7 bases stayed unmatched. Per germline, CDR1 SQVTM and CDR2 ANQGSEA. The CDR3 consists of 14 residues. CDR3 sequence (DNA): TGCAGCGCCGGGGACAGGGCCGACAATCAGCCCCAGCATTTT. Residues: CSAGDRADNQPQHF.

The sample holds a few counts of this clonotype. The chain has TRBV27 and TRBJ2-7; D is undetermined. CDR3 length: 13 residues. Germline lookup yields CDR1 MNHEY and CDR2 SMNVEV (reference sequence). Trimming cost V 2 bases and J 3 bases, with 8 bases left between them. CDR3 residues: CASSLIQDYEQYF. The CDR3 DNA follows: TGTGCCAGCAGTTTAATTCAGGACTACGAGCAGTACTTC.

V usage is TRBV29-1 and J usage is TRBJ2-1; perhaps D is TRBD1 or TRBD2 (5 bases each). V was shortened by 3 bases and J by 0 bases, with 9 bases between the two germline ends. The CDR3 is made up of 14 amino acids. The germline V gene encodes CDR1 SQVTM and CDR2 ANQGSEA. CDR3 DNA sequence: TGCAGCGTTGACAGGGAGAGCTCCTACAATGAGCAGTTCTTC. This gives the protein CSVDRESSYNEQFF.

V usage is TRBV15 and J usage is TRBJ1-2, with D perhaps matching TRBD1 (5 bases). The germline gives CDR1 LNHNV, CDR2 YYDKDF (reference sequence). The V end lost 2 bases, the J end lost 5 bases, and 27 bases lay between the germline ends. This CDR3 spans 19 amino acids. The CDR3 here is CATSRPSYYDSLGGYGYTF. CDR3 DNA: TGTGCCACCAGCAGACCTAGTTATTACGATTCACTTGGGGGATATGGCTACACCTTC.

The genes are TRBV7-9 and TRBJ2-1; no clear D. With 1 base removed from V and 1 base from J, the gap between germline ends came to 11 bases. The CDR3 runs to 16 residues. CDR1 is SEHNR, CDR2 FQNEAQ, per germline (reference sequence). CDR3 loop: CASSLVRRESYNEQFF. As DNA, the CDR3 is TGTGCCAGCAGCTTAGTTAGGCGAGAATCCTACAATGAGCAGTTCTTC.

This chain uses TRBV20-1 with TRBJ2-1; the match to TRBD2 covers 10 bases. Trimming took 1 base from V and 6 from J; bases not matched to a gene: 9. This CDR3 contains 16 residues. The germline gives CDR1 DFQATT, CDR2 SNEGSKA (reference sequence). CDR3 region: CSARVRSAGGLNEQFF. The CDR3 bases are TGCAGTGCTAGAGTGAGATCAGCGGGGGGGCTCAATGAGCAGTTCTTC.

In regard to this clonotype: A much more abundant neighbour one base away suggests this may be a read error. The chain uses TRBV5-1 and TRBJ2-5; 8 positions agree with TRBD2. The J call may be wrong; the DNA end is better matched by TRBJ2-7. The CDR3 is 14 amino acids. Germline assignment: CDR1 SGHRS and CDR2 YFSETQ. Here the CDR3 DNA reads TGCGCCAGCAGCTTGGGACTAGCGATCGACGAGCAGTACTTC. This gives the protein CASSLGLAIDEQYF.

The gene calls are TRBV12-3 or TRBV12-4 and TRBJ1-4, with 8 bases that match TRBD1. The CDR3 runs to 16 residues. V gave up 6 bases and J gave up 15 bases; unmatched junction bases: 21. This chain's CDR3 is CASSYVTGTGNLEMFF. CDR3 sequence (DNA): TGTGCCAGCAGCTACGTAACCGGGACAGGCAACCTCGAGATGTTTTTT.

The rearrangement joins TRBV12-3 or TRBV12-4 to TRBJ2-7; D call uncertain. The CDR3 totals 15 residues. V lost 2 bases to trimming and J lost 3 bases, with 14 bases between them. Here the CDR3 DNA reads TGTGCCAGCAGTTTAACCGGGTCCCTGATCTACGAGCAGTACTTC. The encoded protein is CASSLTGSLIYEQYF.

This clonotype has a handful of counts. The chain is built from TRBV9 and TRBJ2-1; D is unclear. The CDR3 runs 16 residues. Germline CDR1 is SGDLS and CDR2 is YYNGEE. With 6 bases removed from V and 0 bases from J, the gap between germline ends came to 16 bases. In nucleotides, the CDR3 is TGTGCCAGCAACCTTCAGGCGCAGAGCTCCTACAATGAGCAGTTCTTC. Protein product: CASNLQAQSSYNEQFF.

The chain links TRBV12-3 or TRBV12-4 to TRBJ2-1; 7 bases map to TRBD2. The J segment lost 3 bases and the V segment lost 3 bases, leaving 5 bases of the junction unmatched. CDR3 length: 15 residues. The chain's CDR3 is CASSFLGLVYNEQFF. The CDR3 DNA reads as TGTGCCAGCAGTTTCCTCGGACTAGTCTACAATGAGCAGTTCTTC.

DNA for the CDR3: TGCAGTGCTAGATCTGACAGGGAGGGTACTGAAGCTTTCTTT. Its protein is CSARSDREGTEAFF. The chain couples TRBV20-1 to TRBJ1-1, with TRBD1 matching 7 bases. Germline V gene lookup returns CDR1 DFQATT and CDR2 SNEGSKA (reference sequence). V lost 2 bases and J lost 5; bases outside the gene matches: 8. There are 14 residues in the CDR3.

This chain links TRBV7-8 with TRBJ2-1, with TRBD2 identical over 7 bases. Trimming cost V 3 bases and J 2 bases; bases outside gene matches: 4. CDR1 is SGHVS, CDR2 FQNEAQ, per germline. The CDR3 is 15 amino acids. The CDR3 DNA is TGTGCCAGCAGCTTCACGGGACTAACCTACAATGAGCAGTTCTTC. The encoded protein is CASSFTGLTYNEQFF.

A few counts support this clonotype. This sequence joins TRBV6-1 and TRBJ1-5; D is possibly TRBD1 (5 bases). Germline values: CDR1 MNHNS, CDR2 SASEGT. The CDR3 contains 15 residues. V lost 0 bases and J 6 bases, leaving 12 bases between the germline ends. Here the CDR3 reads CASSEAGGVSQPQHF. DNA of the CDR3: TGTGCCAGCAGTGAAGCAGGAGGGGTTAGTCAGCCCCAGCATTTT.

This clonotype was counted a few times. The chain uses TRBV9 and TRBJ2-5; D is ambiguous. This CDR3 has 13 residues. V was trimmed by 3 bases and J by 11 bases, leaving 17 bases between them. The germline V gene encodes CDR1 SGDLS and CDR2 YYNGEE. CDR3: CASSAPIRNEQYF. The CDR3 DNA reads TGTGCCAGCAGCGCGCCGATCCGGAATGAGCAGTACTTC.

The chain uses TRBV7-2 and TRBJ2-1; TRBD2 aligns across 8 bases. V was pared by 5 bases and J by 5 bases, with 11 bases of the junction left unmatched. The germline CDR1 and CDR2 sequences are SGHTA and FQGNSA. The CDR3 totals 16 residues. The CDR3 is CASSNDGTRKNNEQFF. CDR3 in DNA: TGTGCCAGCAGCAATGACGGGACTAGAAAGAACAATGAGCAGTTCTTC.

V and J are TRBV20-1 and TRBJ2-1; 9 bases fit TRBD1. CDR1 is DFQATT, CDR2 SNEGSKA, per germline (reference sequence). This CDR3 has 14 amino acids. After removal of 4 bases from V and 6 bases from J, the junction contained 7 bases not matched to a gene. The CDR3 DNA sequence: TGCAGTGCTAATTCTCGGGACAGGGTCAATGAGCAGTTCTTC. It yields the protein CSANSRDRVNEQFF.

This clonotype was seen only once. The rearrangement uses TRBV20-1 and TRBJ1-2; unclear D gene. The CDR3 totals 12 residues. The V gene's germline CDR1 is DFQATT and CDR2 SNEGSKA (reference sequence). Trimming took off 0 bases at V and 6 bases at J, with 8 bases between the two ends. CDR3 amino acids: CSARDKLDGYTF. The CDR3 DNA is TGCAGTGCTAGAGATAAATTGGATGGCTACACCTTC.

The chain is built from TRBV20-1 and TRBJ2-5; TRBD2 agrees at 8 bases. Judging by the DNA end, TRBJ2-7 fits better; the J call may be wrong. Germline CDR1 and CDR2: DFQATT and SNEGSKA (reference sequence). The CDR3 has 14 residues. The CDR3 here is CSARGSGAAYEQYF. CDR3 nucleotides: TGCAGTGCTAGAGGTAGCGGGGCCGCCTACGAGCAGTACTTC.

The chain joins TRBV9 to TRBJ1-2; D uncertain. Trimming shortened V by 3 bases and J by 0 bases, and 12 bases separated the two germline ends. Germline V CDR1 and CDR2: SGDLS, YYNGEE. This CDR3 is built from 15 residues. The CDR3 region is CASSAELQPNYGYTF. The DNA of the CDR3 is TGTGCCAGCAGCGCGGAGCTCCAACCTAACTATGGCTACACCTTC.

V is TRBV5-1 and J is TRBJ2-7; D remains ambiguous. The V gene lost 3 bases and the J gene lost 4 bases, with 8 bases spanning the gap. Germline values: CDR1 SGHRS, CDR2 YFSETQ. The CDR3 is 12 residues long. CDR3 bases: TGCGCCAGCAGCTCAAAACAGTACGAGCAGTACTTC. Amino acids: CASSSKQYEQYF.